The rows below give T cell receptor beta chains drawn from one sample of a study of control samples from healthy donors and cancer patients. Generated by immunoSEQ multiplex PCR, the TCRdb table keeps only in-frame clones and is missing some. The sample contains approximately 130,000 clones, around nine tenths of which appear only once. Sequencing input: blood. Source of these receptors: a man aged 35 to 55 in good health. Both conserved end residues are part of each CDR3. A D gene is named only where the DNA matches it firmly. Only part of the rows carry a size: once, few, many, or a class if the clone is expanded.

>15|TRBV15|once|-|TRBJ1-5
CATSKDYVINQPQHF
TGTGCCACCAGCAAAGATTATGTCATCAATCAGCCCCAGCATTTT
>15|TRBV6-1|-|TRBD2|TRBJ2-7
CASSDIAGGPYEQYF
TGTGCCAGCAGTGACATAGCGGGGGGGCCTTACGAGCAGTACTTC
>15|TRBV27|once|-|TRBJ1-6
CASSLGLGSNSPLHF
TGTGCCAGCAGTTTAGGCCTGGGAAGTAATTCACCCCTCCACTTT
>13|TRBV7-2|-|-|TRBJ2-7
CASSAGRIYEQYF
TGTGCCAGCAGCGCGGGACGGATTTACGAGCAGTACTTC
>12|TRBV29-1|-|-|TRBJ2-5
CSVVRGRETQYF
TGCAGCGTTGTTCGCGGCAGAGAGACCCAGTACTTC
>12|TRBV3-1/TRBV3-2|-|-|TRBJ2-7
CASSQDWGEQYF
TGTGCCAGCAGCCAAGACTGGGGCGAGCAGTACTTC
>16|TRBV7-3|-|-|TRBJ2-2
CASSLDFGQYGGELFF
TGTGCCAGCAGCCTGGATTTCGGACAGTACGGCGGGGAGCTGTTTTTT
>14|TRBV19|-|TRBD2|TRBJ2-5
CASRAGGPVETQYF
TGTGCCAGTAGGGCGGGGGGGCCCGTCGAGACCCAGTACTTC
>15|TRBV4-1|-|TRBD2|TRBJ2-7
CASRPRTSGGHEQYF
TGCGCCAGCAGACCAAGGACTAGCGGGGGTCACGAGCAGTACTTC
>15|TRBV5-1|-|-|TRBJ1-3
CASSLVAGAGNTIYF
TGCGCCAGCAGCTTGGTGGCAGGGGCTGGAAACACCATATATTTT
>13|TRBV29-1|-|-|TRBJ1-1
CSVTGRGDTEAFF
TGCAGCGTTACCGGGAGGGGGGATACTGAAGCTTTCTTT
>12|TRBV2|-|-|TRBJ1-2
CASVDRAYGYTF
TGTGCCAGCGTGGACAGAGCCTATGGCTACACCTTC
>18|TRBV11-3|-|TRBD1|TRBJ2-6
CASSLGQGLPSGANVLTF
TGTGCCAGCAGCCTCGGACAGGGGCTCCCCTCTGGGGCCAACGTCCTGACTTTC
>15|TRBV19|-|TRBD1|TRBJ2-1
CASRRPQGASNEQFF
TGTGCCAGTCGACGCCCACAGGGGGCTTCGAATGAGCAGTTCTTC
>15|TRBV6-5|-|-|TRBJ1-6
CASSQLSSYNSPLHF
TGTGCCAGCAGTCAGCTTAGCTCCTATAATTCACCCCTCCACTTT
>14|TRBV25-1|-|-|TRBJ1-4
CASGYSATNEKLFF
TGTGCCAGCGGATACTCTGCAACTAATGAAAAACTGTTTTTT
>13|TRBV19|-|TRBD1|TRBJ1-1
CASSRHQTGWAFF
TGTGCCAGTAGTAGACACCAGACAGGGTGGGCTTTCTTT
>14|TRBV9|once|TRBD2|TRBJ2-3
CASSAGGEADTQYF
TGTGCCAGCAGCGCGGGGGGGGAGGCAGATACGCAGTATTTT
>14|TRBV24-1|few|-|TRBJ1-5
CATSDFNRDQPQHF
TGTGCCACCAGTGATTTTAATAGGGATCAGCCCCAGCATTTT
>18|TRBV9|-|TRBD1|TRBJ2-3
CASSRLRGPVTSVDTQYF
TGTGCCAGCAGCCGGCTGAGGGGGCCCGTCACCTCGGTAGATACGCAGTATTTT
>13|TRBV5-5|-|TRBD1|TRBJ1-2
CASSVTGGHGYTF
TGTGCCAGCAGCGTCACAGGGGGCCATGGCTACACCTTC
>15|TRBV6-5|-|TRBD2|TRBJ2-3
CASTDFAGETDTQYF
TGTGCCAGTACCGACTTCGCGGGGGAGACAGATACGCAGTATTTT
>15|TRBV18|-|-|TRBJ1-4
CASSTYRTPNEKLFF
TGTGCCAGCTCTACCTATCGGACACCAAATGAAAAACTGTTTTTT
>17|TRBV6-2/TRBV6-3|-|-|TRBJ2-2
CASSPLRLRTNTGELFF
TGTGCCAGCAGTCCGCTCCGTTTGAGAACGAACACCGGGGAGCTGTTTTTT
>13|TRBV18|once|-|TRBJ1-1
CASSPSTDSEAFF
TGTGCCAGCTCACCAAGTACGGACAGTGAAGCTTTCTTT
>12|TRBV18|-|-|TRBJ2-3
CASSPVTDTQYF
TGTGCCAGCTCACCCGTCACAGATACGCAGTATTTT
>14|TRBV7-9|-|-|TRBJ1-2
CASSLETGFYGYTF
TGTGCCAGCAGCTTAGAGACAGGTTTCTATGGCTACACCTTC
>15|TRBV5-4|few|TRBD1|TRBJ2-5
CASSRDSLEGETQYF
TGTGCCAGCAGCCGGGACAGCTTAGAGGGAGAGACCCAGTACTTC
>13|TRBV24-1|-|-|TRBJ2-7
CATSGHNLNEQYF
TGTGCCACCAGTGGGCACAACCTGAACGAGCAGTACTTC
>12|TRBV10-2|-|TRBD1|TRBJ2-7
CASRGTEDEQYF
TGCGCCAGCAGGGGGACAGAGGACGAGCAGTACTTC
>13|TRBV9|-|-|TRBJ2-2
CASNRGRGGELFF
TGTGCCAGCAACCGGGGGCGAGGCGGGGAGCTGTTTTTT
>14|TRBV6-2/TRBV6-3|-|TRBD2|TRBJ2-2
CASSSGGATGELFF
TGTGCCAGCAGTAGCGGGGGGGCCACCGGGGAGCTGTTTTTT
>16|TRBV4-2|-|-|TRBJ1-1
CASSQGEGRGGGEAFF
TGTGCCAGCAGCCAAGGGGAAGGGAGGGGAGGGGGTGAAGCTTTCTTT
>13|TRBV12-3/TRBV12-4|-|-|TRBJ1-1
CASSLDPNTEAFF
TGTGCCAGCAGTTTAGACCCGAACACTGAAGCTTTCTTT
>15|TRBV6-5|-|-|TRBJ1-2
CASSYIPGSGYGYTF
TGTGCCAGCAGTTACATCCCGGGATCCGGCTATGGCTACACCTTC
>14|TRBV6-1|-|-|TRBJ1-1
CASSDQGEFTEAFF
TGTGCCAGCAGTGATCAGGGCGAGTTCACTGAAGCTTTCTTT
>12|TRBV11-3|-|-|TRBJ2-5
CASSYYIETQYF
TGTGCCAGCAGCTATTACATAGAGACCCAGTACTTC
>13|TRBV5-1|-|-|TRBJ1-1
CASSALMNTEAFF
TGCGCCAGCAGCGCATTAATGAACACTGAAGCTTTCTTT
>15|TRBV29-1|once|-|TRBJ2-7
CSVYPQGVSPLEQYF
TGCAGCGTATATCCACAGGGAGTCTCCCCTCTTGAGCAGTACTTC
>16|TRBV5-1|-|-|TRBJ2-5
CASSLAIVWTQETQYF
TGCGCCAGCAGCTTGGCCATCGTATGGACCCAAGAGACCCAGTACTTC
>13|TRBV5-1|-|-|TRBJ1-6
CASSLTANSPLHF
TGCGCCAGCAGCTTAACAGCAAATTCACCCCTCCACTTT
>17|TRBV19|-|-|TRBJ2-6
CASSPAGNAYGANVLTF
TGTGCCAGTAGTCCCGCGGGGAATGCCTATGGGGCCAACGTCCTGACTTTC
>15|TRBV11-3|-|-|TRBJ2-5
CASSLAGQGGVTQYF
TGTGCCAGCAGCTTAGCAGGCCAGGGGGGAGTGACCCAGTACTTC
>15|TRBV7-9|-|-|TRBJ1-4
CASSLDLSTNEKLFF
TGTGCCAGCAGCCTGGACCTATCAACTAATGAAAAACTGTTTTTT
>16|TRBV7-8|-|-|TRBJ2-3
CASSRVLGGGTDTQYF
TGTGCCAGCAGCCGAGTATTGGGGGGTGGGACAGATACGCAGTATTTT